The 25 T cell receptor beta chains listed next were all sequenced from one sample in a study of blood T cell repertoires in COVID-19. Generated by immunoSEQ multiplex PCR, the TCRdb table keeps only in-frame clones and is missing some. Among approximately 300,000 clones, about 84% were seen once, and the ten largest hold 1.6%. Source material: peripheral blood. These receptors were taken from a woman between 50 and 59 years old with acute or convalescent COVID-19.

The V and J genes are TRBV5-1 and TRBJ1-3; no reliable D call. Trimming shortened V by 4 bases and J by 0 bases, and 17 bases separated the two germline ends. CDR1 and CDR2 (germline): SGHRS, YFSETQ. CDR3 length: 17 amino acids. CDR3 nucleotide sequence: TGCGCCAGCAGCCCGGCGACTACCATACACTCTGGAAACACCATATATTTT. It translates to CASSPATTIHSGNTIYF.

In its sample, this clone was seen a few times. This chain joins TRBV5-1 and TRBJ1-2, with 10 positions matching TRBD1. CDR1 is SGHRS and CDR2 is YFSETQ in the germline V gene. V lost 4 bases and J lost 3; bases outside the gene matches: 3. The CDR3 extends over 14 amino acids. The CDR3 coding sequence is TGCGCCAGCAGCCCAGGACAGGGGGACTATGGCTACACCTTC. Encoded protein: CASSPGQGDYGYTF. The whole variable domain, filled in from reference TRBV5-1 and TRBJ1-2, reads KAGVTQTPRYLIKTRGQQVTLSCSPISGHRSVSWYQQTPGQGLQFLFEYFSETQRNKGNFPGRFSGRQFSNSRSEMNVSTLELGDSALYLCASSPGQGDYGYTFGSGTRLTVV.

This chain links TRBV7-3 with TRBJ2-2, with a tentative D call TRBD2 (5 bases). The CDR3 has 13 amino acids. Trimming left V 5 bases short and J 7 bases short, with 11 bases between. CDR1 and CDR2 (germline): SGHTA, FQGTGA. The CDR3 loop is CASSTGNGGELFF. CDR3 DNA: TGTGCCAGCAGCACCGGGAATGGCGGGGAGCTGTTTTTT.

This clone was counted a single time. The chain recombines TRBV5-1 with TRBJ2-1, with 8 bases fitting TRBD2. CDR1 is SGHRS, CDR2 YFSETQ, per germline. The CDR3 is 13 residues long. The ends lost 10 bases at V and 4 bases at J; junction bases unmatched: 7. The CDR3 DNA is TGCGCCGTAAGCGGGAGTAGGTACAATGAGCAGTTCTTC. The encoded protein is CAVSGSRYNEQFF.

The chain carries TRBV10-1 and TRBJ1-4; D remains ambiguous. The CDR3 runs to 9 residues. V was clipped by 5 bases and J by 17 bases, with 9 bases between them. CDR1 and CDR2 (germline): WNHNN, SYGVQD (reference sequence). The CDR3 loop reads CASSYGVFF. CDR3 bases: TGCGCCAGCAGTTACGGGGTATTTTTT.

V is TRBV5-4 and J is TRBJ2-6; 11 positions agree with TRBD1. The CDR3 is 17 residues long. The germline V gene encodes CDR1 SGHNT and CDR2 YYREEE (reference sequence). Germline trimming cut 2 bases from V and 2 bases from J; bases unmatched to any gene: 3. The chain's CDR3 is CASSLGQGAPGANVLTF. The CDR3 bases are TGTGCCAGCAGCTTAGGACAGGGGGCTCCTGGGGCCAACGTCCTGACTTTC.

This chain connects TRBV9 to TRBJ2-2; the D is unclear. The CDR3 runs to 16 residues. Trimming removed 4 bases from V and 4 bases from J, with 17 bases in between. CDR1 and CDR2 from the germline V gene are SGDLS and YYNGEE. The CDR3 region has the DNA TGTGCCAGCAGCCCCCGTCGCCAAGCAACCACCGGGGAGCTGTTTTTT. This gives the protein CASSPRRQATTGELFF.

CDR3 in DNA: TGTGCCAGTAGTCCGGGAGGCATGAACACCGGGGAGCTGTTTTTT. Protein sequence: CASSPGGMNTGELFF. V usage is TRBV19 and J usage is TRBJ2-2; 7 bases align to TRBD2. This CDR3 is 15 amino acids long. With V trimmed by 5 bases and J by 1 base, 4 bases remained unmatched. The germline gives CDR1 LNHDA, CDR2 SQIVND (reference sequence).

V usage is TRBV2 and J usage is TRBJ2-7; 7 bases are shared with TRBD1. V shed 1 base and J 4 bases; nucleotides not matched to a gene: 7. Germline CDR1 and CDR2: SNHLY and FYNNEI. This CDR3 is built from 15 residues. CDR3 amino acids: CASSEVLGGKYEQYF. The CDR3 region has the DNA TGTGCCAGCAGTGAAGTATTAGGGGGCAAGTACGAGCAGTACTTC.

The J gene is TRBJ2-5, the V gene TRBV5-1; 14 positions agree with TRBD2. Germline V lookup: CDR1 SGHRS, CDR2 YFSETQ. V trimming: 2 bases; J trimming: 5 bases; junction bases outside the gene matches: 11. The CDR3 runs 18 residues. The CDR3 sequence: CASSFFGTSGSSMETQYF. In DNA, the CDR3 is TGCGCCAGCAGCTTTTTTGGGACTAGCGGGAGTTCGATGGAGACCCAGTACTTC.

This clone turned up a few times. J is TRBJ1-1 and V is TRBV18; 9 bases agree with TRBD1. Germline assignment: CDR1 KGHSH and CDR2 LQKENI. The CDR3 loop spans 15 amino acids. With 8 bases clipped from V and 6 bases from J, the junction kept 13 bases outside the gene matches. The CDR3 nucleotides are TGTGCCAGCCGAACTAACAGGGGGCGTTTCTCTGAAGCTTTCTTT. Residues: CASRTNRGRFSEAFF.

The genes are TRBV15 and TRBJ1-2; 9 bases match TRBD1. The CDR3 totals 16 residues. Germline assignment: CDR1 LNHNV and CDR2 YYDKDF (reference sequence). With 0 bases clipped from V and 8 bases from J, the junction kept 10 bases outside the gene matches. The CDR3 sequence: CATSRDSGTGSGGYTF. CDR3 sequence (DNA): TGTGCCACCAGCAGAGATTCCGGGACAGGGTCTGGGGGCTACACCTTC.

V gene TRBV6-5 combines with J gene TRBJ1-4; D is uncertain. The V end lost 9 bases, the J end lost 7 bases, and 18 bases lay between the germline ends. CDR3 length: 14 residues. The germline CDR1 and CDR2 sequences are MNHEY and SVGAGI. CDR3 amino acids: CARAGEALGEKLFF. The CDR3 DNA reads as TGTGCCAGGGCTGGAGAGGCTTTGGGTGAAAAACTGTTTTTT.

This rearrangement joins TRBV27 to TRBJ2-3; 9 bases align to TRBD1. V lost 6 bases, J lost 2 bases, and 9 bases stayed unmatched. The germline V gene encodes CDR1 MNHEY and CDR2 SMNVEV (reference sequence). This CDR3 comprises 16 residues. The CDR3 is CASSKQGATFTDTQYF. The CDR3 DNA reads as TGTGCCAGCAGCAAACAGGGGGCCACCTTCACAGATACGCAGTATTTT.

The chain combines TRBV27 with TRBJ1-6, with 7 bases fitting TRBD1. The CDR3 sequence is 15 residues long. CDR1 and CDR2 from the germline V gene are MNHEY and SMNVEV (reference sequence). V lost 4 bases to trimming and J lost 12 bases; unmatched junction nucleotides: 12. The CDR3 coding sequence is TGTGCCAGCAGTTCCCTTACAGGGGCAGCCCAACCCCTCCACTTT. Residues: CASSSLTGAAQPLHF.

This clone has just a few counts. The chain has TRBV7-9 and TRBJ1-3; unclear D gene. Between the trimmed V and J ends, which lost 2 bases and 3 bases, there was a span of 11 bases. CDR3 length: 15 amino acids. Germline CDR1 is SEHNR and CDR2 is FQNEAQ (reference sequence). The CDR3 protein is CASSLPGRVGNTIYF. CDR3 DNA: TGTGCCAGCAGCTTACCGGGTAGAGTTGGAAACACCATATATTTT.

The chain joins TRBV6-5 to TRBJ1-6, with D possibly TRBD1 on 5 matching bases. Germline V gene sequence: CDR1 MNHEY, CDR2 SVGAGI. Trimming removed 8 bases from V and 3 bases from J, with 14 bases in between. The CDR3 spans 15 residues. This chain's CDR3 is CASLTRGNYNSPLHF. The CDR3 bases are TGTGCCAGCTTGACCCGGGGGAACTATAATTCACCCCTCCACTTT.

This clone has just one count. CDR3 region: CASRPAGGNYGYTF. The CDR3 DNA reads TGTGCCAGCAGACCGGCAGGAGGGAACTATGGCTACACCTTC. J is TRBJ1-2 and V is TRBV7-2; unclear D gene. CDR3 length: 14 amino acids. The germline CDR1 and CDR2 sequences are SGHTA and FQGNSA. Trimming removed 6 bases from V and 2 bases from J, with 13 bases in between.

The genes are TRBV24-1 and TRBJ1-1; TRBD1 agrees at 8 bases. This CDR3 is 15 amino acids long. V lost 3 bases and J lost 1; bases outside the gene matches: 3. Germline assignment: CDR1 KGHDR and CDR2 SFDVKD. In nucleotides, the CDR3 is TGTGCCACCAGTGATCCCGGGACAGGGAACACTGAAGCTTTCTTT. This sequence encodes CATSDPGTGNTEAFF.

A few counts support this clone. V and J are TRBV24-1 and TRBJ1-1; possible D gene TRBD1, 5 bases. CDR3 length equals 15 residues. Germline CDR1 reads KGHDR; CDR2 reads SFDVKD. The V end lost 3 bases, the J end lost 1 base, and 11 bases lay between the germline ends. The CDR3 loop is CATSDPDSQNTEAFF. The CDR3 bases are TGTGCCACCAGTGATCCCGACAGCCAGAACACTGAAGCTTTCTTT.

This rearrangement joins TRBV7-2 to TRBJ1-4; 10 nucleotides align to TRBD1. The germline gives CDR1 SGHTA, CDR2 FQGNSA. V was pared by 4 bases and J by 6 bases, with 8 bases of the junction left unmatched. The CDR3 runs 16 residues. The CDR3 loop reads CASSSRQGANYEKLFF. For the CDR3, the DNA is TGTGCCAGCAGCTCACGACAGGGGGCGAATTATGAAAAACTGTTTTTT.

The chain employs TRBV14 and TRBJ1-1, with 8 nucleotides matching TRBD1. With V trimmed by 0 bases and J by 0 bases, 9 bases remained unmatched. There are 18 residues in the CDR3. Per the germline V gene, CDR1 is SGHDN and CDR2 is FVKESK. CDR3 DNA: TGTGCCAGCAGCCAAGAGAGGAGCAGGGGGCGGCTGAACACTGAAGCTTTCTTT. It yields the protein CASSQERSRGRLNTEAFF.

The gene calls are TRBV6-5 and TRBJ2-7; D is unresolved. The germline V gene has CDR1 MNHEY and CDR2 SVGAGI. V was cut by 5 bases and J by 6 bases, with 8 bases left in between. This CDR3 comprises 11 residues. CDR3 sequence reads: CASSTRSEQYF. CDR3 coding DNA: TGTGCCAGCAGTACGAGAAGCGAGCAGTACTTC.

This sequence joins TRBV3-1 (or the pseudogene TRBV3-2) and TRBJ2-1, with 11 positions matching TRBD2. The germline CDR1 and CDR2 sequences are LGHDT and YNNKEL (reference sequence). The CDR3 extends over 15 amino acids. Trimming removed 4 bases from V and 9 bases from J; junction bases left unmatched: 8. CDR3 region: CASSPLGTSGGEQFF. The CDR3 coding sequence is TGTGCCAGCAGCCCCCTCGGGACTAGCGGTGGTGAGCAGTTCTTC.

This chain's CDR3 is CASNGAGVTDTQYF. As DNA, the CDR3 is TGTGCCAGTAACGGAGCGGGAGTAACAGATACGCAGTATTTT. The J gene is TRBJ2-3, the V gene TRBV19, with 8 positions matching TRBD2. The CDR3 runs to 14 residues. Unmatched junction bases numbered 6, after V lost 7 bases and J lost 3 bases. Germline values: CDR1 LNHDA, CDR2 SQIVND (reference sequence).